These 3 T cell receptor beta chains share one sample of origin, sequenced in a study of Tregs in tolerant kidney transplant recipients. The protocol was immunoSEQ multiplex PCR, while the TCRdb copy is restricted to in-frame clones and leaves out a portion. The sample holds some 250,000 clones; more than 65% are singletons and the top ten take about 0.58%. The sample comprised CD4+ T cells from blood. The receptors were gathered from a human donor in good health.

V gene TRBV6-4 combines with J gene TRBJ2-2; the D is unclear. The germline gives CDR1 MRHNA, CDR2 SNTAGT. The CDR3 loop spans 15 amino acids. The V gene lost 0 bases and the J gene lost 3 bases, with 8 bases spanning the gap. The CDR3 loop is CASSDSRRDTGELFF. CDR3 bases: TGTGCCAGCAGTGACTCGAGAAGGGACACCGGGGAGCTGTTTTTT.

This clone was picked up a small number of times. The chain carries TRBV6-6 and TRBJ2-7; 9 bases agree with TRBD2. The V and J ends lost 4 bases and 6 bases, in that order; junction bases with no gene match: 7. This CDR3 contains 14 residues. Per germline, CDR1 MNHNY and CDR2 SVGAGI (reference sequence). The CDR3 here is CASSFLAGEGEQYF. The CDR3 DNA follows: TGTGCCAGCAGTTTCTTAGCGGGGGAAGGCGAGCAGTACTTC.

The J gene is TRBJ2-7, the V gene TRBV7-8; D call uncertain. Deletions cut 0 bases from V and 6 bases from J, with 12 bases between. CDR1 SGHVS and CDR2 FQNEAQ come from the germline V gene. The CDR3 is 14 amino acids. The CDR3 coding sequence is TGTGCCAGCAGCTTAGCGGGCTTTGACGGCGAGCAGTACTTC. The encoded protein is CASSLAGFDGEQYF.